Shown below are 7 T cell receptor beta chains from a single sample sequenced in a study of T cell responses to AZD1222 COVID-19 vaccine. TCRdb's table, derived via immunoSEQ multiplex PCR, lists solely in-frame clones and lacks some. Of some 130,000 clones listed, 80% to 95% are singletons. The input for sequencing was peripheral blood, taken 28 days after the second AZD1222 dose. The origin of the receptors is an adult who received the AZD1222 COVID-19 vaccine.

The chain combines TRBV11-3 with TRBJ1-1, with a possible D match to TRBD1 (5 bases). CDR3 length: 17 residues. The germline CDR1 and CDR2 sequences are SGHNT and YENEEA. V lost 0 bases and J lost 1, with 15 bases in between. The CDR3 sequence: CASSLDRVGDQNTEAFF. In nucleotides, the CDR3 is TGTGCCAGCAGCTTAGATCGGGTGGGGGATCAGAACACTGAAGCTTTCTTT.

The CDR3 DNA reads as TGTGCCAGCAGCTCAGAGGTAGGGGCCGGGGGCACTGAAGCTTTCTTT. It is translated as CASSSEVGAGGTEAFF. This chain connects TRBV11-3 to TRBJ1-1; TRBD1 might be the D (5 bases). Trimming stripped 4 bases from V and 4 bases from J, with 19 bases between. The CDR3 runs to 16 residues. Germline V gene sequence: CDR1 SGHNT, CDR2 YENEEA.

The CDR3 DNA reads as TGTGCCAGCAGCCCGGGGGGGAGCGGTTTAGCTTTCTTT. This encodes CASSPGGSGLAFF. The rearrangement joins TRBV5-4 to TRBJ1-1; the D gene is possibly TRBD1 (5 bases). The CDR3 is 13 amino acids. The V end was cut by 4 bases, the J end by 10 bases, with 17 bases between. CDR1 and CDR2 from the germline V gene are SGHNT and YYREEE (reference sequence).

This chain joins TRBV7-9 and TRBJ1-2; a possible D gene is TRBD1 (6 bases). Trimming removed 6 bases at V and 6 bases at J, with 17 bases between. CDR1 and CDR2 from the germline V gene are SEHNR and FQNEAQ (reference sequence). The CDR3 covers 14 residues. The CDR3 bases are TGTGCCAGCAGGGAGGCTAACAGGGAACATGGCTACACCTTC. Amino acids: CASREANREHGYTF.

The chain couples TRBV7-3 to TRBJ2-3; no definite D call. The CDR3 loop spans 13 amino acids. Looked up from germline, CDR1 is SGHTA and CDR2 is FQGTGA. With 4 bases removed from V and 0 bases from J, the gap between germline ends came to 5 bases. DNA for the CDR3: TGTGCCAGCAGCTCAACTAGCACAGATACGCAGTATTTT. Protein: CASSSTSTDTQYF.

The chain joins TRBV6-1 to TRBJ1-2; 7 bases agree with TRBD1. Germline CDR1 MNHNS, CDR2 SASEGT. The CDR3 spans 15 residues. V shed 1 base and J 2 bases; nucleotides not matched to a gene: 4. The CDR3 DNA reads TGTGCCAGCAGTGAAGTCCCGACAGGGAACTATGGCTACACCTTC. Encoded protein: CASSEVPTGNYGYTF.

The rearrangement links TRBV24-1 to TRBJ2-3; D is uncertain. The CDR3 runs 14 residues. The germline gives CDR1 KGHDR, CDR2 SFDVKD. Trimming cost V 3 bases and J 4 bases, with 10 bases left between them. The DNA for the CDR3 is TGTGCCACCAGTGATCCTCTCCCATCAGATACGCAGTATTTT. It codes for CATSDPLPSDTQYF.